This TCR beta chain originates from a study of shared clonotypes between healthy human individuals. Background on the study: Plates per donor: three CD4 naive, three CD4 memory, two CD8 naive, one CD8 memory.

The authors combined CD45RO+ cells with CCR7-negative CD45RA+ TemRA cells as CD8 memory. Germline CDR1 is SGHTA and CDR2 is FQGNSA. The CDR3 is 18 amino acids. The V segment lost 1 base and the J segment 4 bases; nucleotides outside the gene matches: 14. This was a deep-level run. Clones were read by immunoSEQ multiplex PCR, and TCRdb kept only the in-frame ones, dropping some. This table holds 400,000 or so clones, just over 95% found once. Study-level results: Memory subsets generally showed lower estimated richness than naive subsets.

With regard to this clone: What it recognizes is unknown.

The clonotype was recovered from a man in his thirties or forties in good health. The chain combines TRBV7-2 with TRBJ2-3; 7 bases are a match to TRBD1. Sequencing was carried out using memory CD8+ T cells sorted from blood. Subset here: CD45RO+ cells pooled with CCR7-negative TemRA cells. The CDR3 nucleotides read TGTGCCAGCAGCTTAGTTACCTACTACTTGACAGGGCCAGATACGCAGTATTTT. Its translation is CASSLVTYYLTGPDTQYF.